This T cell receptor beta chain was observed in a study of tumor-infiltrating lymphocytes in primary liver carcinoma. Co-extracted RNA and DNA came from roughly 20-30 mg of unsorted bulk tissue. A constant-region primer served to make TCR beta cDNA from approximately 490 ng total RNA. Investigators got TCR beta libraries out of three nested multiplex PCR rounds, done with slightly modified ARM-PCR. TRBV1-TRBV30 forward primers paired with a C-beta reverse primer drove the first two PCR rounds, approximately 11 cycles each. Each CDR3 protein is one row after TCRdb ran MiXCR on the multiplex PCR reads. The table has fewer than 150,000 distinct CDR3 sequences, approximately 70% seen once. Germline CDR1 and CDR2: SGHAT and FQNNGV. The CDR3 contains 13 residues. Remarks on this clonotype: One end of the junction does not line up with germline, which may come from a read error.

The chain links TRBV11-2 to TRBJ1-1, with D possibly TRBD1 on 6 matching bases. The clonotype originates from a woman aged 55 to 70 with primary liver carcinoma and hepatitis B virus infection. The sample taken for sequencing was liver tumor tissue from sampling region 1. Documented subset: tumor region T1, superior pole. CDR3 amino acids: CVSSTQGSAEAFF. The DNA for the CDR3 is TGTGTCAGCAGCACCCAGGGGAGCGCTGAAGCTTTCTTT.